A single sample is the source of the 15 T cell receptor beta chains below, sequenced in a study of T cell repertoires in cytomegalovirus infection. Using its own MiXCR run on the reads, TCRdb lists one record per CDR3 protein. Altogether hundreds of thousands of distinct CDR3 sequences are present, roughly 15% being singletons, with the ten largest covering 12%. What was sequenced was PBMCs. The receptors shown here come from a human donor in good health (CMV status not recorded). Some clones in this sample may be carry-over from other donors' samples.

Ten or more counts support this clonotype. The chain is built from TRBV7-2 and TRBJ2-5; 9 nucleotides line up with TRBD2. Per the germline V gene, CDR1 is SGHTA and CDR2 is FQGNSA. V lost 1 base, J lost 0 bases, and 3 bases stayed unmatched. The CDR3 is 16 amino acids. CDR3 in amino acids: CASSLGLAGYQETQYF. The CDR3 nucleotides are TGTGCCAGCAGCTTAGGGCTAGCGGGGTACCAAGAGACCCAGTACTTC. The full variable domain, its missing parts supplied by reference TRBV7-2 and TRBJ2-5, is GAGVSQSPSNKVTEKGKDVELRCDPISGHTALYWYRQSLGQGLEFLIYFQGNSAPDKSGLPSDRFSAERTGGSVSTLTIQRTQQEDSAVYLCASSLGLAGYQETQYFGPGTRLLVL.

This clonotype was found a few times. The chain carries TRBV11-2 and TRBJ1-1; the D is unclear. CDR1 and CDR2 from the germline V gene are SGHAT and FQNNGV. The CDR3 runs 14 residues. V shed 0 bases and J shed 3 bases, with 8 bases lying between them. The CDR3 coding sequence is TGTGCCAGCAGCTTAGATCTAATAGACACTGAAGCTTTCTTT. Translated, it gives CASSLDLIDTEAFF. Based on the CDR3 plus reference TRBV11-2 and TRBJ1-1, the full variable domain is EAGVAQSPRYKIIEKRQSVAFWCNPISGHATLYWYQQILGQGPKLLIQFQNNGVVDDSQLPKDRFSAERLKGVDSTLKIQPAKLEDSAVYLCASSLDLIDTEAFFGQGTRLTVV.

This sequence joins TRBV7-3 and TRBJ1-2; no definite D call. The CDR3 loop spans 14 amino acids. From germline, CDR1 is SGHTA and CDR2 FQGTGA. V was pared by 2 bases and J by 1 base, with 8 bases between. CDR3: CASSLDENNYGYTF. The DNA for the CDR3 is TGTGCCAGCAGCTTAGACGAGAATAACTATGGCTACACCTTC.

The chain links TRBV27 to TRBJ2-1; D is undetermined. V was shortened by 3 bases and J by 5 bases, with 17 bases between the two germline ends. Germline V gene lookup returns CDR1 MNHEY and CDR2 SMNVEV (reference sequence). The CDR3 has 16 amino acids. Here the CDR3 reads CASSLVGRRINNEQFF. As DNA, the CDR3 is TGTGCCAGCAGTTTGGTGGGCAGACGGATAAACAATGAGCAGTTCTTC.

This CDR3 is CAISVDGGTGTEAFF. The CDR3 DNA reads as TGTGCCATCAGTGTGGACGGGGGCACGGGCACTGAAGCTTTCTTT. J is TRBJ1-1 and V is TRBV10-3, with D possibly TRBD1 on 6 matching bases. Trimming pared 4 bases from V and 4 bases from J, leaving 16 bases between. Germline values: CDR1 ENHRY, CDR2 SYGVKD. The CDR3 extends over 15 amino acids.

The chain is built from TRBV5-1 and TRBJ1-4, with a tentative D call TRBD1 (5 bases). The V gene's germline CDR1 is SGHRS and CDR2 YFSETQ. Trimming shortened V by 1 base and J by 7 bases, and 14 bases separated the two germline ends. There are 15 residues in the CDR3. DNA of the CDR3: TGCGCCAGCAGCTTGCAGGGAAATCGTGGTGAAAAACTGTTTTTT. It yields the protein CASSLQGNRGEKLFF.

This clonotype was recorded a few times. This rearrangement joins TRBV20-1 to TRBJ2-7; D not resolved. Trimming left V 1 base short and J 3 bases short, with 19 bases between. This CDR3 is 16 amino acids long. The germline CDR1 and CDR2 sequences are DFQATT and SNEGSKA (reference sequence). Here the CDR3 reads CSARAARTNFNYEQYF. The CDR3 DNA is TGCAGTGCTAGAGCCGCCAGGACGAACTTTAACTACGAGCAGTACTTC.

This clonotype was detected only a few times. The gene calls are TRBV19 and TRBJ1-4, with D uncertain. CDR3 length: 13 residues. Trimming took off 3 bases at V and 3 bases at J, with 5 bases between the two ends. Germline V gene sequence: CDR1 LNHDA, CDR2 SQIVND (reference sequence). The CDR3 region is CASSMQANEKLFF. The CDR3 coding sequence is TGTGCCAGTAGTATGCAAGCTAATGAAAAACTGTTTTTT.

This clonotype was picked up many times. The rearrangement links TRBV4-1 to TRBJ1-4; 7 bases match TRBD1. CDR1 is MGHRA and CDR2 is YSYEKL in the germline V gene. This CDR3 has 16 amino acids. The J segment lost 0 bases and the V segment lost 4 bases, leaving 5 bases of the junction unmatched. CDR3 coding DNA: TGCGCCAGCAGCCGCAATGGACAGGCAACTAATGAAAAACTGTTTTTT. It yields the protein CASSRNGQATNEKLFF.

The chain uses TRBV28 and TRBJ2-5; D is unresolved. Germline V lookup: CDR1 MDHEN, CDR2 SYDVKM. This CDR3 region has 15 residues. V was cut by 6 bases and J by 1 base, with 15 bases left in between. Here the CDR3 reads CASSANMWPQETQYF. The CDR3 bases are TGTGCCAGCAGCGCTAACATGTGGCCCCAAGAGACCCAGTACTTC.

This clonotype was found a few times. The gene calls are TRBV5-8 and TRBJ2-3; D tentatively fits TRBD1 or TRBD2 (6 bases each). The CDR3 runs to 14 residues. Germline V gives CDR1 SGHTS, CDR2 YDEGEE. V was pared by 4 bases and J by 1 base, with 10 bases between. CDR3 DNA: TGTGCCAGCAGCCCGGAGGGGGGCACAGATACGCAGTATTTT. Its protein is CASSPEGGTDTQYF.

The chain couples TRBV7-9 to TRBJ1-1; 11 nucleotides align to TRBD1. Germline CDR1 is SEHNR and CDR2 is FQNEAQ (reference sequence). The junction had 2 bases not matched to a gene; V was cut back by 5 bases and J by 3 bases. This CDR3 comprises 14 residues. CDR3 sequence (DNA): TGTGCCAGCAGCGGACAGGGGGCGGACACTGAAGCTTTCTTT. Its translation: CASSGQGADTEAFF.

This clonotype was seen ten or more times. The chain has TRBV7-8 and TRBJ1-6; a weak D match, TRBD1 (6 bases). V lost 5 bases, J lost 10 bases, and 21 bases lay in between. The V gene's germline CDR1 is SGHVS and CDR2 FQNEAQ. CDR3 length: 16 residues. The DNA of the CDR3 is TGTGCCAGCAGCCCCCGACATCGACAGGCCGACTCACCCCTCCACTTT. Translating gives CASSPRHRQADSPLHF.

This clonotype turned up a few times. The chain uses TRBV10-3 and TRBJ2-1, with a weak D call TRBD1 (5 bases). V lost 6 bases and J lost 4, with 16 bases in between. The CDR3 is 15 residues long. Germline CDR1 and CDR2: ENHRY and SYGVKD. The chain's CDR3 is CAIRSNRNIYNEQFF. The CDR3 DNA sequence: TGTGCCATCAGGTCCAACAGGAATATTTACAATGAGCAGTTCTTC.

The chain links TRBV20-1 to TRBJ2-3; TRBD2 agrees at 13 bases. Trimming took 6 bases from V and 2 from J; bases not matched to a gene: 8. Germline-derived CDR1 and CDR2 are DFQATT and SNEGSKA (reference sequence). The CDR3 loop spans 16 amino acids. The DNA of the CDR3 is TGCAGTGCCCGGGGACTAGCGGGACTAATCACAGATACGCAGTATTTT. It codes for CSARGLAGLITDTQYF.